This T cell receptor (beta chain) was obtained from a study of molecular identifiers for immune sequencing clone quantification. Study-level findings and limits: Clone sizes that are highly expanded could be underestimated when identical TCR molecules share a barcode.

The CDR3 runs to 13 residues. Trimming cost V 7 bases and J 5 bases; bases outside gene matches: 7. Germline assignment: CDR1 SQVTM and CDR2 ANQGSEA. This clonotype has at least ten counts. Its antigen is as yet unknown. Listed TCR primers and previously described methods were used for bulk TCR libraries. TCRdb re-analysed the PCR reads in MiXCR, keeping a single row per CDR3 protein. The data show under 800,000 distinct CDR3 sequences, 25% seen once. Sorted cells numbering roughly 18,000 to 1,100,000, with 10%, 30% or 50% RNA, yielded the naive CD8 libraries. Sorting selected naive CD8 T cells with a CD8+CD4-CCR7+CD45RA+ phenotype.

This clonotype was sampled from a human donor in good health. Some libraries in this study had Jurkat cell RNA spiked in. V usage is TRBV29-1 and J usage is TRBJ2-2, with 7 nucleotides matching TRBD1. The material sequenced was naive CD8+ T cells from blood, with Jurkat cell RNA spiked in. The sample's subset: FACS-sorted CD8+CD4-CCR7+CD45RA+ naive T cells. The DNA for the CDR3 is TGCAGCGCCCGGGACAGACTTACCGGGGAGCTGTTTTTT. Its protein product is CSARDRLTGELFF.